This TCR beta chain was captured in a study of CD8+ T cells in alopecia areata. Described treatment: oral pan-JAK inhibitor, 5-10 mg twice daily. Points on this clone: At the DNA level, this CDR3 is encoded by other sequences in the same sample as well.

Trimming shortened V by 2 bases and J by 5 bases, and 4 bases separated the two germline ends. The CDR3 has 11 residues. Germline loops: CDR1 SGDLS, CDR2 YYNGEE. TCR sequencing used cDNA made by reverse transcription of extracted RNA. TCRdb's table, derived via immunoSEQ multiplex PCR, lists solely in-frame clones and lacks some. The sample has 110,000 to 150,000 clones, about 56% seen once; the top ten hold approximately 16%. The receptor was isolated from a human donor with alopecia areata. The sample in question was CD8+ T cells sorted from blood, obtained at week 4, from a patient treated with tofacitinib. This sequence joins TRBV9 and TRBJ1-2; D uncertain. CDR3 protein: CASSVGYGYTF. CDR3 nucleotides: TGTGCCAGCAGCGTTGGGTATGGCTACACCTTC.